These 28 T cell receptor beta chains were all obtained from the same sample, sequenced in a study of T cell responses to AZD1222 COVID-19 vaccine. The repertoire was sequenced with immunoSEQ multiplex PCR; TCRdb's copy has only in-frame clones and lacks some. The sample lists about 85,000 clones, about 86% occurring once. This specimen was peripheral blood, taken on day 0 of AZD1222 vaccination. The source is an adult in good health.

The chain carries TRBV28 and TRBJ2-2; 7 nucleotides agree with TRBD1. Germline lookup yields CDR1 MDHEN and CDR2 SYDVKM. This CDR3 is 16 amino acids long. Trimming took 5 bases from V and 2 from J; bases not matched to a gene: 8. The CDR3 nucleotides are TGTGCCAGCAGTCTGCGGACAGGTCTTAACACCGGGGAGCTGTTTTTT. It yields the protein CASSLRTGLNTGELFF.

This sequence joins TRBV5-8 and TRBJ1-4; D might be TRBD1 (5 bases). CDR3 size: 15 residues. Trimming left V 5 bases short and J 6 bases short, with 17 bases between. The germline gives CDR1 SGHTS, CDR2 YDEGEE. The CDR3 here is CASSYNRGGDEKLFF. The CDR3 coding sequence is TGTGCCAGCAGTTATAACCGGGGAGGGGATGAAAAACTGTTTTTT.

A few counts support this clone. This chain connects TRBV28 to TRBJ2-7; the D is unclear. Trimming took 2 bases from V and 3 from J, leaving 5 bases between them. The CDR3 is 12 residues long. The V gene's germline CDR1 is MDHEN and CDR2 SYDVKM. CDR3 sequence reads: CASSLTSYEQYF. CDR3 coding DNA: TGTGCCAGCAGTTTAACGAGCTACGAGCAGTACTTC. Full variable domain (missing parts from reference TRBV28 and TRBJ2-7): DVKVTQSSRYLVKRTGEKVFLECVQDMDHENMFWYRQDPGLGLRLIYFSYDVKMKEKGDIPEGYSVSREKKERFSLILESASTNQTSMYLCASSLTSYEQYFGPGTRLTVT.

The CDR3 DNA sequence: TGTGCCAGCACAACGGTGGCTGGGCCCCAGCATTTT. It encodes CASTTVAGPQHF. The gene calls are TRBV12-3 or TRBV12-4 and TRBJ1-5, with no clear D. The V end was cut by 7 bases, the J end by 9 bases, with 13 bases between. The CDR3 loop spans 12 amino acids.

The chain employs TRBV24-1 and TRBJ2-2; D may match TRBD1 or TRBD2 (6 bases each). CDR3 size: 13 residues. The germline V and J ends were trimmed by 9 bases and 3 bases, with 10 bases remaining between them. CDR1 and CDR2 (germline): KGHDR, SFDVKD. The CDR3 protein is CATSRGDTGELFF. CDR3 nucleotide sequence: TGTGCCACCTCTAGGGGGGACACCGGGGAGCTGTTTTTT.

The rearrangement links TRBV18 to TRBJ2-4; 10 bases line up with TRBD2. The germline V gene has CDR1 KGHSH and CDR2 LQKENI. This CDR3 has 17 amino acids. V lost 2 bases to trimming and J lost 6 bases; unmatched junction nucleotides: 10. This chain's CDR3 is CASSPLASGSGGNIQYF. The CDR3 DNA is TGTGCCAGCTCACCATTGGCTAGCGGGAGTGGTGGAAACATTCAGTACTTC.

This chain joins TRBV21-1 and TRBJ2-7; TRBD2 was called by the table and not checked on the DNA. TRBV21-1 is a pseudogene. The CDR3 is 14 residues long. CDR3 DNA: TGTGCCAGCAGCCCCCGGGGTGGAGCCTACGAGCAGTACTTC. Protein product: CASSPRGGAYEQYF.

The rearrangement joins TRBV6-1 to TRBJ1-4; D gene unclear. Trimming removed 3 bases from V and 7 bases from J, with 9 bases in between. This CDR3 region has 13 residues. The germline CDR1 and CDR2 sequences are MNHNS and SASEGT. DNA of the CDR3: TGTGCCAGCAGTGAGGAAATGGCTGAAAAACTGTTTTTT. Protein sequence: CASSEEMAEKLFF.

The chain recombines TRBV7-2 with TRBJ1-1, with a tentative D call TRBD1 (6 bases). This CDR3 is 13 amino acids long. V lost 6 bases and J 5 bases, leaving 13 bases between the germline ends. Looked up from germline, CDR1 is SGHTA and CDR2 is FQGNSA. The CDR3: CASRSPGDTEAFF. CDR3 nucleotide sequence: TGTGCCAGCAGGTCCCCAGGGGATACTGAAGCTTTCTTT.

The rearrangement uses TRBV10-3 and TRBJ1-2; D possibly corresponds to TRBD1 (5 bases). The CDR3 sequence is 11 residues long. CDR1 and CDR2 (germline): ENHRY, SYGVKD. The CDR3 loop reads CVAGTVYGYTF. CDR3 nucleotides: TGTGTAGCCGGGACGGTATATGGCTACACCTTC.

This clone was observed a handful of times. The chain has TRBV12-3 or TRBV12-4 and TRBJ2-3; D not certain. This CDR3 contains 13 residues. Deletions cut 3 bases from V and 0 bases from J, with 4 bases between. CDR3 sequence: CASSFQSTDTQYF. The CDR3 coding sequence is TGTGCCAGCAGTTTCCAGAGCACAGATACGCAGTATTTT.

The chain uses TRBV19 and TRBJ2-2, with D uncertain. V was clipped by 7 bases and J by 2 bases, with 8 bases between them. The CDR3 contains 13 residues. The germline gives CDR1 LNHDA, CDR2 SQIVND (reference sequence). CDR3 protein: CASKISNTGELFF. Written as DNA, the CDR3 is TGTGCCAGTAAAATTAGCAACACCGGGGAGCTGTTTTTT.

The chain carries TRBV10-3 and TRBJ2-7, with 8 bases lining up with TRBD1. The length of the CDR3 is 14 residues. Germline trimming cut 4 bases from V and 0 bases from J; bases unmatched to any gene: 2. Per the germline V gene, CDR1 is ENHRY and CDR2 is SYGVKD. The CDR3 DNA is TGTGCCATCAGTGGGGACAGGATCTCCTACGAGCAGTACTTC. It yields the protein CAISGDRISYEQYF.

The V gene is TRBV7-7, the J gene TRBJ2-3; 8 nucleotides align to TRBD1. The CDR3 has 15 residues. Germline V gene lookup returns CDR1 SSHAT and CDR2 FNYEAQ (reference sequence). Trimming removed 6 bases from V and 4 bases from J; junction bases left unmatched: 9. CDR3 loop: CASRAGTGLADTQYF. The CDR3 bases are TGTGCCAGCAGGGCCGGGACAGGTCTCGCAGATACGCAGTATTTT.

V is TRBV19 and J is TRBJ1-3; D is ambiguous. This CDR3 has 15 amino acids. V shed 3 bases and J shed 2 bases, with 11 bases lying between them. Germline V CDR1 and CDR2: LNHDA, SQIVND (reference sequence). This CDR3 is CASSIFAGAGNTIYF. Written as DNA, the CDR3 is TGTGCCAGTAGTATCTTTGCGGGAGCTGGAAACACCATATATTTT. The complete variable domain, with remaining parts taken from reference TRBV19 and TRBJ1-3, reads DGGITQSPKYLFRKEGQNVTLSCEQNLNHDAMYWYRQDPGQGLRLIYYSQIVNDFQKGDIAEGYSVSREKKESFPLTVTSAQKNPTAFYLCASSIFAGAGNTIYFGEGSWLTVV.

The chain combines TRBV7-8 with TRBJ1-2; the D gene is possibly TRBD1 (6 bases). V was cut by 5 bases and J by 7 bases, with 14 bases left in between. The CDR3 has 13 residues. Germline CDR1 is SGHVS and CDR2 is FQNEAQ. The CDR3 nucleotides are TGTGCCAGCAGCCGTACCCGACAGGTTGGCTACACCTTC. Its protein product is CASSRTRQVGYTF.

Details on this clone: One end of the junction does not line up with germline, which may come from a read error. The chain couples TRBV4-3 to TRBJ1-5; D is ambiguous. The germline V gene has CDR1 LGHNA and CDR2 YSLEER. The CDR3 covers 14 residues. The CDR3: CASSKEAINQPQHF. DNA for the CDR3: TGCGCCAGCAGCAAAGAGGCGATCAATCAGCCCCAGCATTTT.

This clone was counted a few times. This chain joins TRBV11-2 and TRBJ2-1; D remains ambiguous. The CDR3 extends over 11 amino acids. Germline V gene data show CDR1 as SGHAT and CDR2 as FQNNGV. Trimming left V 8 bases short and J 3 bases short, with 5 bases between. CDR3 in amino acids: CASDSYNEQFF. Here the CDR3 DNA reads TGTGCCAGCGATAGCTACAATGAGCAGTTCTTC.

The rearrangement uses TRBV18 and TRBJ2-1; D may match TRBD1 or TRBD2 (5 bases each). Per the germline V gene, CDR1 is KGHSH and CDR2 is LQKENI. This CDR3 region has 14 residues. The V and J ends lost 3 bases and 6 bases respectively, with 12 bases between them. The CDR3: CASSPGEGSNEQFF. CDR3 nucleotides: TGTGCCAGCTCACCGGGAGAGGGGAGCAATGAGCAGTTCTTC.

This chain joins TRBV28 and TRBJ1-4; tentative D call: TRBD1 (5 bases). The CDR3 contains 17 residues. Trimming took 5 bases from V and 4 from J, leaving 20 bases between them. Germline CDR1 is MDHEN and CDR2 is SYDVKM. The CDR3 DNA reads TGTGCCAGCAGTCGACGAAGGGGCGCAATGGATAATGAAAAACTGTTTTTT. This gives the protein CASSRRRGAMDNEKLFF.

The CDR3 DNA reads TGTGCCAGCAGCTTAATTGGGAGCTCCACGGGCACAGATACGCAGTATTTT. This encodes CASSLIGSSTGTDTQYF. The V and J genes are TRBV7-3 and TRBJ2-3, with D possibly TRBD2 on 5 matching bases. Germline CDR1 and CDR2: SGHTA and FQGTGA. The germline V and J ends were trimmed by 1 base and 1 base, with 15 bases remaining between them. The CDR3 is 17 amino acids.

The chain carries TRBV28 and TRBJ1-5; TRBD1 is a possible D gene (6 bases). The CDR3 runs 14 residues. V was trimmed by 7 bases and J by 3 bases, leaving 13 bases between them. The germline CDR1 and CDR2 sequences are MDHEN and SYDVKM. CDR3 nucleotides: TGTGCCAGCACCCAAGGGGGGACCAATCAGCCCCAGCATTTT. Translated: CASTQGGTNQPQHF.

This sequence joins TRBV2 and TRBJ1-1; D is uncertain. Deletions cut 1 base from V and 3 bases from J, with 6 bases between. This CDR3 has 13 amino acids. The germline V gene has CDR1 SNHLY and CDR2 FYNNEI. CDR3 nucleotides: TGTGCCAGCAGTGAAGGGCAGTACACTGAAGCTTTCTTT. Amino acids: CASSEGQYTEAFF.

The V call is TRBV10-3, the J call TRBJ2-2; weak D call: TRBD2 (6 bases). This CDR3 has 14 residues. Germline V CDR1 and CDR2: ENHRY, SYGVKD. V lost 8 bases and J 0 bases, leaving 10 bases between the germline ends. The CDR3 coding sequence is TGTGCCATCCGGGAGCCATCGAACACCGGGGAGCTGTTTTTT. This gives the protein CAIREPSNTGELFF.

The CDR3 nucleotides read TGCGCCAGCAGCCCCGGCCCGGAGGCACTCGAGCAGTTCTTC. Its translation: CASSPGPEALEQFF. This chain connects TRBV5-1 to TRBJ2-1; perhaps TRBD2 as D (5 bases). Germline V gene lookup returns CDR1 SGHRS and CDR2 YFSETQ. The V and J ends lost 4 bases and 10 bases respectively, with 18 bases between them. This CDR3 spans 14 amino acids.

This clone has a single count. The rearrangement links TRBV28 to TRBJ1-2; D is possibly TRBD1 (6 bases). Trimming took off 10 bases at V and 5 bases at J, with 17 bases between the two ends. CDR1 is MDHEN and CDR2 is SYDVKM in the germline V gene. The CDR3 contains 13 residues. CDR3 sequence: CATRDVGGYGYTF. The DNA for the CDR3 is TGTGCCACCCGGGACGTAGGGGGGTATGGCTACACCTTC.

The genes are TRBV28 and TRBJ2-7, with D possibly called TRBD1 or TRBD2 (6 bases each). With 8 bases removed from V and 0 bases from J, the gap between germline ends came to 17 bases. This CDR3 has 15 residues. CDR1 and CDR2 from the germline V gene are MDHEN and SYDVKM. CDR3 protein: CASRHGGRGSYEQYF. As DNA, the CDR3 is TGTGCCAGCCGCCACGGGGGCAGGGGCTCCTACGAGCAGTACTTC.

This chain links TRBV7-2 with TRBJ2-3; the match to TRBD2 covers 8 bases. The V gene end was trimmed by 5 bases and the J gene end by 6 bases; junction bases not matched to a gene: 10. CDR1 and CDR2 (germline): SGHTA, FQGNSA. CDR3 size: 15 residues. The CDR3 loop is CASSPTSGLGDTQYF. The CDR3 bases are TGTGCCAGCAGCCCCACTAGCGGCCTTGGGGATACGCAGTATTTT.